The clone carrying this T cell receptor beta chain was seen a handful of times. Described time point: patch test 3, about 24 weeks after DPC sensitization. The treatment was: therapeutic diphenylcyclopropenone sensitization with weekly scalp DPC. Extraction of total RNA was performed on unfractionated whole blood. People who gave samples had alopecia, were 18 to 70 years old, and were suitable for DPC. This sample is part of a study of human T cells and chemical hapten exposure. The CDR3 sequence is 15 residues long. Trimming shortened V by 5 bases and J by 8 bases, and 16 bases separated the two germline ends. Germline V gives CDR1 SGHVS, CDR2 FQNEAQ. TCRdb reprocessed the RACE reads via MiXCR and lists one record per CDR3 protein. The sample comprises fewer than 40,000 distinct CDR3 sequences, approximately 12% of which are singletons, and around 2.5% rests with the top ten.

This sample comprised whole blood, obtained in connection with sensitization to the hapten diphenylcyclopropenone (DPC). J is TRBJ1-6 and V is TRBV7-8, with D perhaps TRBD1 (6 bases). This clonotype was obtained from a woman aged 40 to 50 with alopecia areata. Some clones in this sample may be carry-over from other donors' samples. As DNA, the CDR3 is TGTGCCAGCAGCGGGACACAGGGAGGGGATTCACCCCTCCACTTT. It yields the protein CASSGTQGGDSPLHF.